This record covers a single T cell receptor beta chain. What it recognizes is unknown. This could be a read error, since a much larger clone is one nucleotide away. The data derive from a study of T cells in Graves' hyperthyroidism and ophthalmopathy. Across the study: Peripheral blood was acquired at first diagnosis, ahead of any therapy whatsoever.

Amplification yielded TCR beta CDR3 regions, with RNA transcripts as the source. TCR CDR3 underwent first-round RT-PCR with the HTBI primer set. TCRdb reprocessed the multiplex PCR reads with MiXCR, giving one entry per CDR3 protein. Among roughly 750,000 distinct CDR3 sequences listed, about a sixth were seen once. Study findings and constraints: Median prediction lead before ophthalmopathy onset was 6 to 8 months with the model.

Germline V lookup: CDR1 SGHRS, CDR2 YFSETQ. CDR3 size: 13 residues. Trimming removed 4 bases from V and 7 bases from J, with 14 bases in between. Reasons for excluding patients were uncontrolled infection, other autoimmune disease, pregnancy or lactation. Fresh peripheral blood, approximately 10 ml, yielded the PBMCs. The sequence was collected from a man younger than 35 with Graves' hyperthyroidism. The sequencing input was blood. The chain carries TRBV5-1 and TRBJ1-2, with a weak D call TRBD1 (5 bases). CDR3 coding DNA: TGCGCCAGCAGCACGGGACGGGGTCCTGGCTACACCTTC. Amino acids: CASSTGRGPGYTF.